What follows describes a single T cell receptor (beta chain). Its antigen remains unidentified. No much larger clone is present one base from it, and per-base qualities are unavailable. The data are from a study of PD-1 blockade in classical Hodgkin lymphoma (dated by TCRdb to the early 2020s). With respect to the entire study: Nivolumab dosing was 3 mg/kg intravenously every 2 weeks, continuing until either disease progression or unacceptable toxicity. To define a peripheral blood immune signature of response to PD-1 blockade in classical Hodgkin lymphoma, the study combined TCR beta sequencing with CyTOF. Results and caveats for the whole study, not just this receptor: Lower diversity was seen in patients whose nivolumab began less than 1 year after ASCT, and these patients were left out of later analyses so that immune reconstitution would not confound the results. A significant rise by C4D1 was seen in CD4+ but not CD8+ TCR diversity (p=0.0027 vs p=0.16), with the rise being most apparent in complete responders (p=0.02). Baseline diversity similar to that of newly diagnosed patients was observed in trial patients achieving complete response, whereas significantly lower diversity was observed in partial responders and progressors. The study was limited to a single clinical trial cohort, and causes of repertoire differences, possibly disease activity or prior therapy, remained undefined. Baseline TCR diversity was reported to be lower in newly diagnosed patients than in healthy donors and to be lower still in relapsed/refractory patients.

The sample's time point, from its label and the paper: cycle 1 day 1 (C1D1), immediately before nivolumab initiation. Every trial patient had relapsed after autologous stem cell transplantation, and cohorts A, B and C differed in prior brentuximab vedotin exposure. The trial cohort included 45 to 65 patients with relapsed/refractory classical Hodgkin lymphoma, and each patient had a best overall response of complete response, partial response or progressive disease. In the multi-cohort phase II CheckMate 205 trial, trial patients received single-agent nivolumab. Best overall response was determined by an independent review committee according to the 2007 International Working Group response criteria. PBMCs from the trial were collected at three points: immediately before nivolumab initiation (C1D1), and during therapy at cycle 2 day 1 and cycle 4 day 1. After peripheral blood was drawn into 8 mL Vacutainer Cell Preparation Tubes, PBMCs were isolated by centrifugation and then cryopreserved.

The Qiagen DNeasy kit was used to extract genomic DNA both from unsorted PBMCs and from the negatively selected CD4+ and CD8+ fractions. Using primers that anneal to V and J segments, immunoSEQ multiplex PCR amplified the TCR beta CDR3 regions. A synthetic immune receptor repertoire was used to minimize amplification bias, and remaining bias was computationally removed after sequencing. For the original study's pipeline: Repertoire diversity was quantified as the Shannon entropy index using custom Python scripts. Unsorted, CD4+ and CD8+ repertoires were examined separately, except in combined analyses, for which CD4+ and CD8+ sequences were merged in silico. A clone counted as expanded when the clone's frequency after treatment rose at least 2-fold relative to C1D1, and clones undetected at baseline were given a pseudocount of 0.5. Clones with 0 or 1 copy at C1D1 were defined as singleton clones, while clones with 2 or more copies were defined as non-singleton clones. By matching protein sequences in sorted samples from the same patient, clones expanded in unsorted samples were annotated as CD4+, CD8+ or unknown. Diversity changes from C1D1 to C4D1 were tested in paired samples using Wilcoxon tests. As stored in TCRdb, this immuneACCESS dataset retains in-frame rearrangements with V and J assigned. A fraction of the clones does not appear; measured against another copy, unresolved V genes explain less than half of the discrepancy, and the remainder lacks a known reason. Clonal size and the V and J genes are those of that table, whereas D and trimming came from the DNA. The sample records about 72,000 clones, about 92% of which are singletons. The ten top clones hold about 8% of the sample.

The specimen comprised peripheral blood mononuclear cells (PBMCs), sampled at baseline. This TCR came from a human donor with classical Hodgkin lymphoma.

Here is the DNA: TGTGCCAGCTCACCCAACCTCTCCTACGAGCAGTACTTC. It specifies CASSPNLSYEQYF. The chain is assembled from TRBV18 and TRBJ2-7; the D gene cannot be named for sure. The CDR3, from cysteine to phenylalanine, totals 13 residues. Here the CDR3 DNA is all that survives: 39 bases in frame from base 1. V loses 3 bases, J loses 0 bases, and the germline ends lie 6 bases apart. The germline V gene specifies KGHSH as CDR1 and LQKENI as CDR2.